Listed below are T cell receptor beta chains from one sample, sequenced in a study of T-cell reconstitution after alpha-beta-depleted transplantation in children. TCRdb re-called the PCR reads through MiXCR, storing one row per CDR3 protein. Here the sample spans 200,000 or so distinct CDR3 sequences, 7.5% to 9.5% being singletons. The sample was PBMCs, mostly from graft donor cells, taken 360 days after TCRalphabeta/CD19-depleted stem cell transplant. The receptor set was obtained from a male patient aged 2 to 10 who had a stem cell transplant for acute myeloid leukemia, so the T cells may come from the graft donor. CDR3s include the opening cysteine and the closing phenylalanine or tryptophan. Each record gives: clone size, J gene, D gene, V gene, CDR3 protein, CDR3 DNA. The D gene is left open where the match is weak. Some rows mark clone size as missing; the rest say once, few, many or name a class of expanded clone.

clone size: few
J gene: TRBJ2-5
D gene: NA
V gene: TRBV21-1
CDR3 protein: CASSSGADLETQYF
CDR3 DNA: TGTGCCAGCAGCTCTGGGGCGGACCTAGAGACCCAGTACTTC

clone size: many
J gene: TRBJ1-2
D gene: NA
V gene: TRBV5-5
CDR3 protein: CASSLAGTDPYGYTF
CDR3 DNA: TGTGCCAGCAGCCTAGCCGGGACCGATCCCTACGGCTACACCTTC

clone size: many
J gene: TRBJ1-4
D gene: TRBD1
V gene: TRBV10-2
CDR3 protein: CASSEPSGPPTGGEKLFF
CDR3 DNA: TGCGCCAGCAGTGAGCCGAGTGGGCCGCCGACAGGGGGTGAAAAACTGTTTTTT

clone size: NA
J gene: TRBJ2-5
D gene: TRBD2
V gene: TRBV27
CDR3 protein: CASRPPGLAGGGQETQYF
CDR3 DNA: TGTGCCAGCAGACCGCCGGGACTAGCGGGAGGCGGGCAAGAGACCCAGTATTTC

clone size: many
J gene: TRBJ1-6
D gene: NA
V gene: TRBV27
CDR3 protein: CASSSLLTRGHSPLHF
CDR3 DNA: TGTGCCAGCAGTTCCCTCTTGACAAGGGGCCATTCACCCCTCCACTTT

clone size: many
J gene: TRBJ2-3
D gene: TRBD1
V gene: TRBV29-1
CDR3 protein: CSVEDSSGTGGRTDTQYF
CDR3 DNA: TGCAGCGTTGAAGATAGCTCCGGGACAGGGGGTCGCACAGATACGCAGTATTTT

clone size: few
J gene: TRBJ1-1
D gene: NA
V gene: TRBV5-1
CDR3 protein: CASSLDHVNTEAFF
CDR3 DNA: TGCGCCAGCAGCTTGGACCATGTGAACACTGAAGCTTTCTTT

clone size: many
J gene: TRBJ2-2
D gene: NA
V gene: TRBV29-1
CDR3 protein: CSVDFARTGELFF
CDR3 DNA: TGCAGCGTTGATTTTGCTAGAACCGGGGAGCTGTTTTTT

clone size: NA
J gene: TRBJ1-1
D gene: NA
V gene: TRBV12-3/TRBV12-4
CDR3 protein: CASSLTGLGEAFF
CDR3 DNA: TGTGCCAGCAGCCTTACAGGGTTGGGTGAAGCTTTCTTT

clone size: NA
J gene: TRBJ2-1
D gene: TRBD2
V gene: TRBV3-1
CDR3 protein: CASSQALAGQFF
CDR3 DNA: TGTGCCAGCAGCCAAGCCTTAGCGGGACAGTTCTTC

clone size: many
J gene: TRBJ2-1
D gene: TRBD2
V gene: TRBV24-1
CDR3 protein: CATSDSGTSGTNEQFF
CDR3 DNA: TGTGCCACCAGTGATTCTGGGACTAGCGGGACCAATGAGCAGTTCTTC

clone size: few
J gene: TRBJ2-2
D gene: TRBD2
V gene: TRBV14
CDR3 protein: CASSQVAGHRGELFF
CDR3 DNA: TGTGCCAGCAGCCAGGTAGCGGGACACCGCGGGGAGCTGTTTTTT

clone size: few
J gene: TRBJ2-7
D gene: NA
V gene: TRBV5-1
CDR3 protein: CASSLDTGLGEQYF
CDR3 DNA: TGCGCCAGCAGCTTGGATACAGGGTTGGGAGAGCAGTACTTC

clone size: many
J gene: TRBJ2-2
D gene: NA
V gene: TRBV11-2
CDR3 protein: CASSLSRGNTGELFF
CDR3 DNA: TGTGCCAGCAGCTTGTCCAGGGGGAACACCGGGGAGCTGTTTTTT

clone size: many
J gene: TRBJ2-1
D gene: NA
V gene: TRBV11-1
CDR3 protein: CASRYDHEQFF
CDR3 DNA: TGTGCCAGCAGGTATGACCATGAGCAGTTCTTC

clone size: NA
J gene: TRBJ2-2
D gene: TRBD1
V gene: TRBV28
CDR3 protein: CASSEPGQLQLIF
CDR3 DNA: TGTGCCAGCAGCGAACCGGGACAGCTACAGCTGATTTTT

clone size: NA
J gene: TRBJ2-2
D gene: NA
V gene: TRBV2
CDR3 protein: CASSEGDITTGELFF
CDR3 DNA: TGTGCCAGCAGTGAAGGGGACATAACGACCGGGGAGCTGTTTTTT

clone size: few
J gene: TRBJ2-3
D gene: TRBD2
V gene: TRBV4-2
CDR3 protein: CASSHYSGSTDTQYF
CDR3 DNA: TGTGCCAGCAGCCACTATAGCGGGAGCACAGATACGCAGTATTTT

clone size: NA
J gene: TRBJ2-5
D gene: NA
V gene: TRBV20-1
CDR3 protein: CSAPYRGQETQYF
CDR3 DNA: TGCAGTGCTCCCTACCGTGGCCAAGAGACCCAGTACTTC

clone size: NA
J gene: TRBJ1-6
D gene: NA
V gene: TRBV7-6
CDR3 protein: CASGGGGGSPLHF
CDR3 DNA: TGTGCCAGTGGGGGAGGGGGTGGCTCACCCCTCCACTTT

clone size: NA
J gene: TRBJ2-2
D gene: TRBD2
V gene: TRBV20-1
CDR3 protein: CSASSAGVNTGELFF
CDR3 DNA: TGCAGTGCTAGCTCGGCGGGAGTGAACACCGGGGAGCTGTTTTTT

clone size: many
J gene: TRBJ2-2
D gene: NA
V gene: TRBV4-2
CDR3 protein: CASSQEILLTGELFF
CDR3 DNA: TGTGCCAGCAGCCAGGAGATACTCCTCACCGGGGAGCTGTTTTTT

clone size: many
J gene: TRBJ2-5
D gene: NA
V gene: TRBV9
CDR3 protein: CASSVAASLRETQYF
CDR3 DNA: TGTGCCAGCAGCGTAGCAGCTAGCCTTCGGGAGACCCAGTACTTC

clone size: few
J gene: TRBJ1-1
D gene: NA
V gene: TRBV10-3
CDR3 protein: CAIRTDVYSAGAFF
CDR3 DNA: TGTGCCATCAGGACGGACGTATACTCGGCTGGGGCTTTCTTT

clone size: NA
J gene: TRBJ2-7
D gene: NA
V gene: TRBV27
CDR3 protein: CASSIRDGSYEQYF
CDR3 DNA: TGTGCCAGCAGTATACGGGACGGCTCCTACGAGCAGTACTTC

clone size: few
J gene: TRBJ2-7
D gene: NA
V gene: TRBV5-1
CDR3 protein: CASSLDAGTSSYEQYF
CDR3 DNA: TGCGCCAGCAGCTTGGACGCCGGGACGAGCTCCTACGAGCAGTACTTC

clone size: many
J gene: TRBJ2-7
D gene: TRBD2
V gene: TRBV20-1
CDR3 protein: CSAQRALAGIYEQYF
CDR3 DNA: TGCAGTGCCCAAAGGGCACTAGCGGGAATCTACGAGCAGTACTTC

clone size: NA
J gene: TRBJ2-3
D gene: TRBD1
V gene: TRBV5-1
CDR3 protein: CASSFFTGGQDTQYF
CDR3 DNA: TGCGCCAGCAGCTTTTTCACAGGGGGCCAAGATACGCAGTATTTT

clone size: many
J gene: TRBJ1-5
D gene: TRBD1
V gene: TRBV12-3/TRBV12-4
CDR3 protein: CASSLTGGYSNQPQHF
CDR3 DNA: TGTGCCAGCAGCCTGACAGGGGGTTATAGCAATCAGCCCCAGCATTTT

clone size: few
J gene: TRBJ2-1
D gene: NA
V gene: TRBV12-3/TRBV12-4
CDR3 protein: CASRPADGRQYNEQFF
CDR3 DNA: TGTGCCAGCAGGCCCGCCGACGGGAGACAATACAATGAGCAGTTCTTC

clone size: few
J gene: TRBJ1-5
D gene: NA
V gene: TRBV3-1
CDR3 protein: CASSPPSGQPQHF
CDR3 DNA: TGTGCCAGCAGCCCCCCGTCAGGGCAGCCCCAGCATTTT

clone size: NA
J gene: TRBJ2-6
D gene: NA
V gene: TRBV12-3/TRBV12-4
CDR3 protein: CTSSLALGLPGTGANVLTF
CDR3 DNA: TGTACCAGCAGTTTAGCGCTGGGACTCCCAGGGACTGGGGCCAACGTCCTGACTTTC

clone size: NA
J gene: TRBJ2-3
D gene: NA
V gene: TRBV7-2
CDR3 protein: CASSLEWGRDTQYF
CDR3 DNA: TGTGCCAGCAGCTTAGAATGGGGACGGGATACGCAGTATTTT

clone size: many
J gene: TRBJ1-4
D gene: TRBD1
V gene: TRBV12-3/TRBV12-4
CDR3 protein: CASSLGQLPEKLFF
CDR3 DNA: TGTGCCAGCAGTTTGGGACAGCTTCCGGAAAAACTGTTTTTT

clone size: NA
J gene: TRBJ1-2
D gene: TRBD1
V gene: TRBV12-3/TRBV12-4
CDR3 protein: CASSFRQGNWGYTF
CDR3 DNA: TGTGCCAGCAGTTTTCGACAGGGAAATTGGGGCTACACCTTC

clone size: many
J gene: TRBJ2-5
D gene: NA
V gene: TRBV4-2
CDR3 protein: CASSQWGQETQYF
CDR3 DNA: TGTGCCAGCAGCCAATGGGGACAAGAGACCCAGTACTTC

clone size: few
J gene: TRBJ2-7
D gene: NA
V gene: TRBV28
CDR3 protein: CASSFADYEQYF
CDR3 DNA: TGTGCCAGCAGTTTTGCGGATTACGAGCAGTACTTC

clone size: few
J gene: TRBJ2-1
D gene: NA
V gene: TRBV20-1
CDR3 protein: CSATLAALYNEQFF
CDR3 DNA: TGCAGTGCTACCTTGGCGGCATTGTACAATGAGCAGTTCTTC

clone size: NA
J gene: TRBJ2-5
D gene: NA
V gene: TRBV29-1
CDR3 protein: CSVVKGQETQYF
CDR3 DNA: TGCAGCGTTGTGAAGGGACAAGAGACCCAGTACTTC

clone size: many
J gene: TRBJ2-1
D gene: TRBD1
V gene: TRBV6-5
CDR3 protein: CASSYSRGQGVNEQFF
CDR3 DNA: TGTGCCAGCAGTTACTCGAGGGGACAGGGGGTAAATGAGCAGTTCTTC